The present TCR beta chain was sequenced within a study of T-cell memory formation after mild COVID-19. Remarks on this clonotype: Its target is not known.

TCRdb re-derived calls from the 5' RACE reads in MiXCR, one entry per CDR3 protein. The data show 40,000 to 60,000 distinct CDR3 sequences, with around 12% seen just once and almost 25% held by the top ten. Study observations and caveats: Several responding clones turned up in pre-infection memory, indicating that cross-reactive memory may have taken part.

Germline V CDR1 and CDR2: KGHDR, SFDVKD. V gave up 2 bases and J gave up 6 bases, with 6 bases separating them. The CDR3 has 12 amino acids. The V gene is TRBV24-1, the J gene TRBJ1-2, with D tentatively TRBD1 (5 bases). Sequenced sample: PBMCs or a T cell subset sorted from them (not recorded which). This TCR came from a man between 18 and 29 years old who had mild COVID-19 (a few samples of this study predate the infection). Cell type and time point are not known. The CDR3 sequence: CATSDSGHGYTF. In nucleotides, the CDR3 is TGTGCCACCAGTGATTCGGGGCATGGCTACACCTTC.